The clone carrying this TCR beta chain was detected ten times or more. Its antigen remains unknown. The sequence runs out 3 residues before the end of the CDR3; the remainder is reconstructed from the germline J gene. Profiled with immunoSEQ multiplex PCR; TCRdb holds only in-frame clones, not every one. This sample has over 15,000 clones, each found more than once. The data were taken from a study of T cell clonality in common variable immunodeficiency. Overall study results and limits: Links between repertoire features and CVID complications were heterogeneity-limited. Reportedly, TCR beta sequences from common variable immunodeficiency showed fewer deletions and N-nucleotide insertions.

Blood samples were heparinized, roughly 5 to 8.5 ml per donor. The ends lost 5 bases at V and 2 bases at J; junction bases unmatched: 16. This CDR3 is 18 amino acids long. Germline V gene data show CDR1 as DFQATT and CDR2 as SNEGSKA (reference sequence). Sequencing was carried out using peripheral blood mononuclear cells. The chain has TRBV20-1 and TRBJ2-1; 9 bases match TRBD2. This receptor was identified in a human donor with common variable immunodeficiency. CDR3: CSAQKTSGAVGAYNEQFF. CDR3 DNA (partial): TGCAGTGCTCAAAAGACTAGCGGAGCAGTCGGGGCCTACAATGAG.